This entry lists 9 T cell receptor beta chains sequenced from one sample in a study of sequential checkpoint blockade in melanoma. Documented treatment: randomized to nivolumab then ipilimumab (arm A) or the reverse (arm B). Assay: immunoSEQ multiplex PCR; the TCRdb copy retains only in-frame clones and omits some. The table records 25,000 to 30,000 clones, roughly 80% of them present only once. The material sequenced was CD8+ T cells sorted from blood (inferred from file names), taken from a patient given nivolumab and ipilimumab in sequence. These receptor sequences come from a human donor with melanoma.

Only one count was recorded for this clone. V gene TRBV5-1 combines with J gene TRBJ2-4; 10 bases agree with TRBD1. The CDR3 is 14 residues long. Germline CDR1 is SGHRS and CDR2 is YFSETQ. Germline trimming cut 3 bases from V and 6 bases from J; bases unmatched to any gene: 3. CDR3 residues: CASSWRQGANIQYF. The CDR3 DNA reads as TGCGCCAGCAGCTGGAGACAGGGGGCAAACATTCAGTACTTC.

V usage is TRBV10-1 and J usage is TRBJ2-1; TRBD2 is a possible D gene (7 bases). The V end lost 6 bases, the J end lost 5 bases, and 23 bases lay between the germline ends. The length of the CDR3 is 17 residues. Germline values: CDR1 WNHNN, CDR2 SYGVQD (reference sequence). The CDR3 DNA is TGCGCCAGCAGGCCTGGGGAGGGGGAGACTCTCCACAATGAGCAGTTCTTC. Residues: CASRPGEGETLHNEQFF.

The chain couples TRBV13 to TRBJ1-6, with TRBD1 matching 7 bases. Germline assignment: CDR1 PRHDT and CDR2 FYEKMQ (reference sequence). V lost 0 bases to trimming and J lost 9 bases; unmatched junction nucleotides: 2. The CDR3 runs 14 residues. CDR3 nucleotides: TGTGCCAGCAGCTTAGGGGGGACAGTTTCACCCCTCCACTTT. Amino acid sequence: CASSLGGTVSPLHF.

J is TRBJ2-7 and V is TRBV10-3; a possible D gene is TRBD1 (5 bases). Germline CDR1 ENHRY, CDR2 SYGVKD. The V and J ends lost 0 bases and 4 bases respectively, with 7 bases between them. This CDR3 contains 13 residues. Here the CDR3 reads CAISESKGYEQYF. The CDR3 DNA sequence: TGTGCCATCAGTGAGTCGAAGGGGTACGAGCAGTACTTC.

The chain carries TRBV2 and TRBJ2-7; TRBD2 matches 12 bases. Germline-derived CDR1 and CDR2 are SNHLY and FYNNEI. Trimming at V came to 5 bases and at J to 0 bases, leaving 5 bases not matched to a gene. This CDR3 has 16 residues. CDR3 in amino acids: CASSPGLAGSSYEQYF. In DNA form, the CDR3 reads TGTGCCAGCAGTCCCGGACTAGCGGGAAGCTCCTACGAGCAGTACTTC.

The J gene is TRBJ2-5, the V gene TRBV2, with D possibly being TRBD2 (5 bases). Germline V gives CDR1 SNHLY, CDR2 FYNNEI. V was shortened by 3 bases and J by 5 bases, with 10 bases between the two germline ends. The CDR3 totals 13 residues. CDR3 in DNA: TGTGCCAGCAGTGACGCGGGTTGGGAGACCCAGTACTTC. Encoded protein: CASSDAGWETQYF. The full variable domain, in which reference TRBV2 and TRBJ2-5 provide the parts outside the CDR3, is EPEVTQTPSHQVTQMGQEVILRCVPISNHLYFYWYRQILGQKVEFLVSFYNNEISEKSEIFDDQFSVERPDGSNFTLKIRSTKLEDSAMYFCASSDAGWETQYFGPGTRLLVL.

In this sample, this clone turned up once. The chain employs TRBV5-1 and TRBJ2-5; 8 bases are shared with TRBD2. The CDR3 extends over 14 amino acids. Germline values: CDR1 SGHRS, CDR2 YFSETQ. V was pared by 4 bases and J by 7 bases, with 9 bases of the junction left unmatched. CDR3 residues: CASSPGGSKGTQYF. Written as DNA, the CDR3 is TGCGCCAGCAGCCCGGGGGGGAGCAAAGGGACCCAGTACTTC. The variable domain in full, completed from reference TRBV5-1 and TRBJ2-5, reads KAGVTQTPRYLIKTRGQQVTLSCSPISGHRSVSWYQQTPGQGLQFLFEYFSETQRNKGNFPGRFSGRQFSNSRSEMNVSTLELGDSALYLCASSPGGSKGTQYFGPGTRLLVL.

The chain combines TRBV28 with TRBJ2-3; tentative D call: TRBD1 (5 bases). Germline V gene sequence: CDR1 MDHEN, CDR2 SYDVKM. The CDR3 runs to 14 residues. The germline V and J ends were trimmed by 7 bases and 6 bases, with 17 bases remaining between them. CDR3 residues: CASNAMGPGDTQYF. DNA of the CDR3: TGTGCCAGCAACGCCATGGGGCCAGGGGATACGCAGTATTTT.

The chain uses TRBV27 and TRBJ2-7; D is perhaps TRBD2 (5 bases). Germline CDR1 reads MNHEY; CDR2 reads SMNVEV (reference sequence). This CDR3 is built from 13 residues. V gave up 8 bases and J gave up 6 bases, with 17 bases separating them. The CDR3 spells CASWERGKGEQYF. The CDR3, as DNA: TGTGCCAGCTGGGAACGGGGAAAGGGCGAGCAGTACTTC.